This TCR beta chain was obtained from a study of blood T cell repertoires in COVID-19. In the study overall: In each case, the material was cDNA or gDNA derived from T cells, B-cell-depleted T cells, or PBMCs.

V lost 2 bases and J 7 bases, leaving 5 bases between the germline ends. The CDR3 length is 11 residues. TCRdb keeps only in-frame clones here, not all; method: immunoSEQ multiplex PCR. Found here are some 320,000 clones, about 90% of them singletons; the top ten hold roughly 5.3%. Adults between about 18 and 95 years of age took part from 24 US areas. Cohorts were based on clinical histories the participants reported. Donors of Cohort 3 who recovered were those that had two negative PCRs, clearance, or symptom resolution. Sequencing was done on a sample of PBMCs or T cells enriched from blood (not recorded which). The sequence was obtained from a woman in her twenties or thirties who had recovered from COVID-19. This chain connects TRBV12-3 or TRBV12-4 to TRBJ1-2; no firm D call. CDR3 sequence (DNA): TGTGCCAGCAGTTTACTCGGTGGCTACACCTTC. Protein: CASSLLGGYTF.